The source of this T cell receptor beta chain is a study of blood T cells in healthy people across ages (dated by TCRdb to the mid-2010s). Context from the whole study: In model experiments, roughly one uniquely barcoded TCR beta cDNA molecule per two T cells was captured by template switching. Using the same blood draw, the study looked at two additional independent replicas of 1 million unique cDNA reads for two donors, one aged 18 to 30 and the other aged 80 or older. The donors were split into four age groups: young (average about 15 years), middle-aged (roughly 40), aged (roughly 68) and long-lived (over 75). Using deep sequencing normalized with unique cDNA molecular identifiers, the study measured how TCR beta repertoire diversity changes with age. Broader findings and caveats from the paper: Donor CMV infection status was unknown, potentially confounding age-related changes in expanded clonotypes. The long-lived group showed more naive CD4+ T cells, fewer expanded clones and increased TCR diversity than the aged group, suggesting age selection. Observed TCR beta diversity per million T cells fell roughly linearly with age, and a significant reduction was already apparent by age roughly 40. The percentage of naive T cells measured by flow cytometry correlated strongly with observed TCR beta diversity. Because profiling used bulk unsorted PBMCs, naive and antigen-experienced compartments could not be compared conclusively. Total diversity estimates from one million sequenced T cells were considered lower bounds and underestimates.

Reading from cysteine to phenylalanine, the CDR3 counts 13 amino acids. The sequence is cut down to CDR3 DNA, 39 bases in frame from base 1. The CDR1 and CDR2 encoded by the germline V gene are KGHSH and LQKENI. V gives up 0 bases and J gives up 4 bases, and the segment between their germline ends measures 3 bases. The donors were roughly 39 Caucasian individuals from Russia, aged roughly 6 to 90 years, who were systemically healthy. Each donor gave around 9.8 milliliters of peripheral blood, collected into EDTA-treated Vacutainer tubes. PBMCs were isolated by Ficoll-Paque density-gradient centrifugation, with at least 6 million obtained per sample. Total RNA was extracted from PBMCs with Trizol reagent, with at least 6 micrograms obtained per sample. For every donor, an aliquot of PBMCs went through flow cytometry to measure the percentages of naive CD45RAhigh/CD27high T cells. On this clonotype: Its target antigen remains unknown. No base qualities exist here, and no much larger clone lies one base off it.

Libraries came from 5' RACE. This sample was sequenced with an Illumina HiSeq 2500. A second PCR of roughly 7 to 12 cycles was performed with a sample-barcoded 5' primer and a J-beta primer mix. A unique molecular identifier was introduced onto each TCR beta cDNA molecule by a template-switch 5' adaptor carrying 12 random nucleotides. Each sample yielded at least 3 million CDR3-containing paired-end reads. All of the RNA was converted into first-strand cDNA using the Mint cDNA synthesis kit, with a TRBC-specific oligonucleotide serving as the primer. After uracil-DNA glycosylase treatment, a first 18-cycle PCR used universal primers M1SS and BC2_uni_R on all cDNA. Concerning the study's data processing: Normalization of each sample was performed by random selection of 1 million high-quality reads, each carrying a distinct molecular identifier. Reads with shared molecular identifiers were discarded instead of being binned into consensus sequences. MiTCR, with a Q25 quality threshold and the strictest error-elimination algorithm, was used for CDR3 identification, clonotype clustering and error correction. Lower-bound total TCR beta diversity was estimated with a nonparametric unseen species model using Euler transformation. In-frame beta chains were kept once TCRdb had trimmed the public reads at Q25 with fastp and called clones with MiXCR. Each entry merges the rows of one CDR3 protein and shows their most common DNA and genes. V and J calls and clone size were set by TCRdb, not the authors. The sample profile shows 450,000 to 600,000 distinct CDR3 sequences; about 27% of them were found once. Jointly, the top ten make up roughly 3.5% of the sample.

The sample also formed part of further work on T cells of mothers and their children. That second publication adds: Donors were nine systemically healthy Caucasian individuals: three mothers and their six children. cDNA synthesis consumed the entire amount of extracted RNA, loaded at approximately 1.5 ug RNA in each 15 ul reaction. In the second PCR, sample barcodes and 2-4 random nucleotides were introduced via the M1S primer. Over 8.5 million TCR beta CDR3 reads came from each mother, compared with a few million reads from each child. Thymic selection shapes the output of TCR recombination in a similar way in related and unrelated pairs, and inherited differences have a minor effect. Normalized repertoire overlap was always found to be slightly, but never significantly, higher in related mother-child pairs than in unrelated mother-child pairs. No persistent microchimeric T cell clones were found, with a detection sensitivity of roughly 99 clones per million clonotypes. The study used deep NGS to compare TCR beta repertoires of mothers and children, seeking features distinguishing related mother-child pairs from unrelated individuals. Mothers averaged around 40 +/- 4 years of age and children averaged around 11 +/- 4 years. After adapters were ligated using NEBNext reagents, the libraries underwent 100+100 nt paired-end sequencing on an Illumina HiSeq 2000. To prevent cross-contamination, the mother and child libraries were prepared a month apart and were sequenced in separate runs. For each donor, between roughly 500,000 and 2,100,000 distinct TCR beta clonotypes were identified. Naive TCR beta clonotypes were estimated from low-frequency clonotypes matched to each donor's FACS-determined naive share, without sorting.

Sequencing input: blood. The rearranged segments are TRBV18 and TRBJ2-2; the D gene is not confidently resolved. The receptor comes from a boy aged 2 to 10 in good health. CDR3 sequence: CASSPPVTGELFF. The DNA sequence is as follows: TGTGCCAGCTCACCACCAGTCACCGGGGAGCTGTTTTTT.